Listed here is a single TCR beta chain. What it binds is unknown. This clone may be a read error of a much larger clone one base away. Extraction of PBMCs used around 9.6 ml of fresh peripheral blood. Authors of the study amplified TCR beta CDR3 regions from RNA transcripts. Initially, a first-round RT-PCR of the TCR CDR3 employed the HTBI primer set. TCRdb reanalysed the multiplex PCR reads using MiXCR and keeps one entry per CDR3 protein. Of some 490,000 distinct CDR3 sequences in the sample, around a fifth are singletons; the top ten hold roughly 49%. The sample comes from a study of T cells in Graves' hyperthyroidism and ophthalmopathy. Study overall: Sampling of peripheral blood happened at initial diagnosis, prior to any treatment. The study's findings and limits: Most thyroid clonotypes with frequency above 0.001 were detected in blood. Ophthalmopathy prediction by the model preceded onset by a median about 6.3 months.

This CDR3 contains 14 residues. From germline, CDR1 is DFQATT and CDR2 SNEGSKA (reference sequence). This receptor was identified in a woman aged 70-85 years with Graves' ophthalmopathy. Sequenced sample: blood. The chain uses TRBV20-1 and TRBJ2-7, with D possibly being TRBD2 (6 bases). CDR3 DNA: TGCAGTGCTAGACTTAGCGGCCTTCCCTACGAGCAGTGCTTC. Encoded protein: CSARLSGLPYEQCF.